This T cell receptor beta chain was recovered during a study of CD8 T cells in Susac syndrome. Study-wide points: It was acknowledged in the study that the number of individuals who were included in its TCR sequencing and HLA analysis was relatively small.

The V gene's germline CDR1 is SEHNR and CDR2 FQNEAQ (reference sequence). V lost 8 bases and J lost 7, with 24 bases in between. The CDR3 extends over 15 amino acids. The T cells that were sequenced for TCR beta were CD8+ and CD4+ cells from blood. Turning to this clonotype: Its specificity is not known.

The authors reverse transcribed roughly 0.5 to 1 ug RNA with random hexamers. Across 54 Vbeta and 13 Jbeta, TCR beta CDR3 was amplified with immunoSEQ multiplex PCR. TCRdb reanalysed the immunoSEQ multiplex PCR reads using MiXCR and keeps one entry per CDR3 protein. The top ten hold about 0.28% of the sample, which has 75,000 to 100,000 distinct CDR3 sequences, over 90% seen once. The clonotype comes from a human donor in good health. Specimen: CD8+ T cells from PBMCs. The rearrangement uses TRBV7-9 and TRBJ2-7, with a weak D call TRBD1 (6 bases). DNA for the CDR3: TGTGCCAGCCAATCAGGGGATCGCGCTTGGGAGGAGCAGTACGTC. Encoded protein: CASQSGDRAWEEQYV.